The clone carrying this T cell receptor beta chain was seen ten or more times. Its antigen is undetermined. The data originate from a study of blood T cells in healthy people across ages. Notes on the study in general: Significant beta diversity loss was already apparent by age roughly 44, declining roughly linearly. Higher naive T cell percentage went strongly together with higher TCR beta diversity. Diversity was estimated from one million T cells, and these estimates were considered underestimates. Higher diversity, along with more naive CD4+ cells, distinguished long-lived donors from aged donors.

The CDR3 is 12 residues long. V was pared by 7 bases and J by 7 bases, with 5 bases of the junction left unmatched. The germline V gene encodes CDR1 MNHNY and CDR2 SVGAGI (reference sequence). A J-beta primer mix and a sample-barcoded 5' primer were used in a second PCR of roughly 7 to 12 cycles. TCRdb analysed the 5' RACE reads with MiXCR anew, one entry per CDR3 protein. The sample consists of 650,000 to 700,000 distinct CDR3 sequences, about 51% of them appearing once. The V call is TRBV6-6, the J call TRBJ1-2; 8 bases fit TRBD1. This clonotype was obtained from a woman older than 75 in good health. Sequencing was carried out using blood. In DNA form, the CDR3 reads TGTGCCAGCAATCAGGGGGCGCGTGGCTACACCTTC. Translation gives CASNQGARGYTF.